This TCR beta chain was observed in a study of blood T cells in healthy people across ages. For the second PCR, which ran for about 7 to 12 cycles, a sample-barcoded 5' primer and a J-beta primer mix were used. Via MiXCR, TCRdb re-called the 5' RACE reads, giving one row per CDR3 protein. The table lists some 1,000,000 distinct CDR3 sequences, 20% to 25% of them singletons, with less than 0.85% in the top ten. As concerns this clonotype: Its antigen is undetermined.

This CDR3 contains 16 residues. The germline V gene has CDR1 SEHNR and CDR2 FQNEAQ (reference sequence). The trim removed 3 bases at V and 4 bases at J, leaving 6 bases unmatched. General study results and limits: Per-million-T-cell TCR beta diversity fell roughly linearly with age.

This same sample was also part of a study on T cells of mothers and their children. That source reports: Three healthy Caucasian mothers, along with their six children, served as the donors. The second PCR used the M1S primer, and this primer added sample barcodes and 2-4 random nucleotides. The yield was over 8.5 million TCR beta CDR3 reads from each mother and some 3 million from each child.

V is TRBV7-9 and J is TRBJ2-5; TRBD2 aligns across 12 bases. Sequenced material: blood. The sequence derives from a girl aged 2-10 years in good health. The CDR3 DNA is TGTGCCAGCAGCTTGCCGGGACTAGCGGGCGGAGAGACCCAGTACTTC. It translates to CASSLPGLAGGETQYF.